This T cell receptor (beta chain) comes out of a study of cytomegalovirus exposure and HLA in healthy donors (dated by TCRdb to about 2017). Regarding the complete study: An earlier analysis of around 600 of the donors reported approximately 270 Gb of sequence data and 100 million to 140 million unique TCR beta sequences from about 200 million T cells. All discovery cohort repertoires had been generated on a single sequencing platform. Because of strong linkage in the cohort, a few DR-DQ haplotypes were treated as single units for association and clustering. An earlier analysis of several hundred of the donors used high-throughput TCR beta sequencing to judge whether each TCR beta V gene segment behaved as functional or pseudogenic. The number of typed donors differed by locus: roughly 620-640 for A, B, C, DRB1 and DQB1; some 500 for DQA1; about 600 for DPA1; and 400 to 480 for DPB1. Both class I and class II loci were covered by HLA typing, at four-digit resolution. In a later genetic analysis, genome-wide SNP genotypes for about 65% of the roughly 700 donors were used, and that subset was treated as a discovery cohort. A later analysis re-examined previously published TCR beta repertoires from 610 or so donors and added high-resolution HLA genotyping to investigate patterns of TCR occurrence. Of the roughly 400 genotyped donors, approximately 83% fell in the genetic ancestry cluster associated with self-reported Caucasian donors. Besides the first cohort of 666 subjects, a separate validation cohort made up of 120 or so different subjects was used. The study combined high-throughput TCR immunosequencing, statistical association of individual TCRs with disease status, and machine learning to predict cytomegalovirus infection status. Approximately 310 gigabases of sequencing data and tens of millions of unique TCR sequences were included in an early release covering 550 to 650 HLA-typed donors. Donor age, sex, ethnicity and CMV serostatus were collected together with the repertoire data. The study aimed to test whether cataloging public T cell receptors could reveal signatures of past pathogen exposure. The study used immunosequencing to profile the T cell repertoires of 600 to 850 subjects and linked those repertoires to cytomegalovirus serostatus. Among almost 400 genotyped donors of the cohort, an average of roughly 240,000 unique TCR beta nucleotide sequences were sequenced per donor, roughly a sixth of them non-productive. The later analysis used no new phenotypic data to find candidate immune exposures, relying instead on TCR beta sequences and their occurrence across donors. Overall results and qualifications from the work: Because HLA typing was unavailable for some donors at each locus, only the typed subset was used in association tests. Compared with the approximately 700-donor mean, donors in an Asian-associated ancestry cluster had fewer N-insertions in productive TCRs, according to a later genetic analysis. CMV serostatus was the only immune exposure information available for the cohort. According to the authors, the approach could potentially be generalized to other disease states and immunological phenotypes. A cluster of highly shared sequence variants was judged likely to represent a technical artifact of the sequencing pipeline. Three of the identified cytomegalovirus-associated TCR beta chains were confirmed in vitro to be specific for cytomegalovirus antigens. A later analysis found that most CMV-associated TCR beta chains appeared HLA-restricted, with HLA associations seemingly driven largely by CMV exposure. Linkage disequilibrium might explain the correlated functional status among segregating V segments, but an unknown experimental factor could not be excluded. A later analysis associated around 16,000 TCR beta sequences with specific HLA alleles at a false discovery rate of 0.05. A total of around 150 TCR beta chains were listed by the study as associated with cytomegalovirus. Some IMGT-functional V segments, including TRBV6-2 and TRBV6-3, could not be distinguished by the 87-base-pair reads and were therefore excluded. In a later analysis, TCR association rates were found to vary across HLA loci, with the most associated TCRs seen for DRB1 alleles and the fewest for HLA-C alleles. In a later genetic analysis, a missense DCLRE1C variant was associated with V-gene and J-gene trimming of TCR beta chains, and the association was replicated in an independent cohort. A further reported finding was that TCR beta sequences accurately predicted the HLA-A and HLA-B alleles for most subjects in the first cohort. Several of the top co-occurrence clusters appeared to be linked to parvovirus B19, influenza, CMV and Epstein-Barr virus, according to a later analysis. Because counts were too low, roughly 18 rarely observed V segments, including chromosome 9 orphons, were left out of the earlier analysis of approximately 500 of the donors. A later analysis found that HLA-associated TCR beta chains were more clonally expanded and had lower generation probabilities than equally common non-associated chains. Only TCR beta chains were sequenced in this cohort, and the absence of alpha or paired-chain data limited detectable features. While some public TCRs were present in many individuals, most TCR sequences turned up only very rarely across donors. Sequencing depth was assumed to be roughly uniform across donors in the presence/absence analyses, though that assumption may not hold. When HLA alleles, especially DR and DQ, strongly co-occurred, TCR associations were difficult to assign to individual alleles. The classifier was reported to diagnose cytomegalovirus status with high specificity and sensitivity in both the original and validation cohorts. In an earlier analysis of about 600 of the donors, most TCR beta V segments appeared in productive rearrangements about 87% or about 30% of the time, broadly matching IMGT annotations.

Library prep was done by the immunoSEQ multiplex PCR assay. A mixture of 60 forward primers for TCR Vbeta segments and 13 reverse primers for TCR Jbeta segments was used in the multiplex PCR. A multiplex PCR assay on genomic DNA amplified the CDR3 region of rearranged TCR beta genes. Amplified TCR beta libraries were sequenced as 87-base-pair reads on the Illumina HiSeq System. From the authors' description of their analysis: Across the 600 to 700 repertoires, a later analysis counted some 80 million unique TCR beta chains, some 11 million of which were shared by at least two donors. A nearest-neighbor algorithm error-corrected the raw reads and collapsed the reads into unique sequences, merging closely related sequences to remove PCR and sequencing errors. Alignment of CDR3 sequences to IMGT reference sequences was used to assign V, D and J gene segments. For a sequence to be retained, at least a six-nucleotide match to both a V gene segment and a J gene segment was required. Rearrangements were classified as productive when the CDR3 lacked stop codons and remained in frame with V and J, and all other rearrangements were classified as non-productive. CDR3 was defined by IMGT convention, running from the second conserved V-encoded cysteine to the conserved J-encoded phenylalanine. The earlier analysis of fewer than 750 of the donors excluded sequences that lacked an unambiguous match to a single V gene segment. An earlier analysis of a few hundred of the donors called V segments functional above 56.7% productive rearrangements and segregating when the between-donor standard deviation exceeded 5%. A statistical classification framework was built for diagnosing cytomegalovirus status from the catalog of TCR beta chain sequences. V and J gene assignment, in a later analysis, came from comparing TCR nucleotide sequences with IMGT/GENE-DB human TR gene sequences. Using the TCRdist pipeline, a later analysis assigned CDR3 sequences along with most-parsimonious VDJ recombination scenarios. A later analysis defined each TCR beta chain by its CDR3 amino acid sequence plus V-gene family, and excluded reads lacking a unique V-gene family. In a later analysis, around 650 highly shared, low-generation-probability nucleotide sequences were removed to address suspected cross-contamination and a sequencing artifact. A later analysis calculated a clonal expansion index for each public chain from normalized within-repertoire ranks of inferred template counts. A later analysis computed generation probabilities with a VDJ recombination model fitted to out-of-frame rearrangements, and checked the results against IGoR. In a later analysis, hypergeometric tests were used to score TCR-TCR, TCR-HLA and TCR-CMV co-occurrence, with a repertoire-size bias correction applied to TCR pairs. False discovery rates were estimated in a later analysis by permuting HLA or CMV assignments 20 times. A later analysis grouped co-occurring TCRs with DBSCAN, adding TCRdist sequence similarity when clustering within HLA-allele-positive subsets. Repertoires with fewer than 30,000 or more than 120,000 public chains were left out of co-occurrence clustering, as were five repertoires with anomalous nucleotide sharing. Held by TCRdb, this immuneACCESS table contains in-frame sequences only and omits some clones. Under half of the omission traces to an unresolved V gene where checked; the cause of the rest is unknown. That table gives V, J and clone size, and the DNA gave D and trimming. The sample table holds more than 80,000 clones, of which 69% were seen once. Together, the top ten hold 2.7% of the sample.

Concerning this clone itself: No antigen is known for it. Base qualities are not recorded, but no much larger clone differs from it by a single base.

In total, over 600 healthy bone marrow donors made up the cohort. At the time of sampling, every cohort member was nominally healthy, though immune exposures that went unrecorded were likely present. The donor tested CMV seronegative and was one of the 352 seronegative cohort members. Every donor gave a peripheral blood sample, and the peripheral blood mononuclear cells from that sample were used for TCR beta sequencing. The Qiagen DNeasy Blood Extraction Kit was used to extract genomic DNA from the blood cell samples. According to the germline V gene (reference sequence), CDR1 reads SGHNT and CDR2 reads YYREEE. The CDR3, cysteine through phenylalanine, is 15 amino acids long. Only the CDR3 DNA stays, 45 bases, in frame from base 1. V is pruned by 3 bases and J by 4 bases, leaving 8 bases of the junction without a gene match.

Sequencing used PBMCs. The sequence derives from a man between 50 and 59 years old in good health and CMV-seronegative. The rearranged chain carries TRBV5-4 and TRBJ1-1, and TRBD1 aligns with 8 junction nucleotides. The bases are TGTGCCAGCAGCTCCCGGACAGGGTCAGGCACTGAAGCTTTCTTT. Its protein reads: CASSSRTGSGTEAFF.